The next 18 T cell receptor beta chains were all read from a single sample in a study of shared clonotypes between healthy human individuals. Naive CD8 cells lacked CD45RO and underwent positive selection for CCR7, leaving out terminally differentiated effector memory CD45RA+ cells. Clones were read by immunoSEQ multiplex PCR, and TCRdb kept only the in-frame ones, dropping some. The data contain approximately 2,000,000 clones, about 93% of them singletons. Sequencing used naive CD8+ T cells from PBMCs. These receptors all come from a man between 18 and 35 years old in good health. Some clones in this sample may be carry-over from other donors' samples.

The genes are TRBV6-1 and TRBJ1-1, with D unresolved. Germline CDR1 is MNHNS and CDR2 is SASEGT. The CDR3 runs to 15 residues. V gave up 6 bases and J gave up 3 bases, with 17 bases separating them. CDR3 amino acids: CASRKGPYGDTEAFF. The CDR3 DNA reads TGTGCCAGCAGGAAGGGTCCCTACGGTGACACTGAAGCTTTCTTT.

The chain is built from TRBV6-5 and TRBJ2-7; tentatively, D is TRBD2 (5 bases). Germline assignment: CDR1 MNHEY and CDR2 SVGAGI. Trimming removed 0 bases at V and 6 bases at J, with 15 bases between. This CDR3 comprises 15 residues. CDR3 coding DNA: TGTGCCAGCAGTTACTCGGAGGCACCCCCCCCCGAGCAGTACTTC. Translating gives CASSYSEAPPPEQYF.

V is TRBV2 and J is TRBJ2-5; no firm D call. V lost 2 bases and J 5 bases, leaving 6 bases between the germline ends. CDR3 length equals 12 residues. CDR1 is SNHLY and CDR2 is FYNNEI in the germline V gene. The CDR3 loop is CASSERVETQYF. In DNA form, the CDR3 reads TGTGCCAGCAGTGAAAGGGTGGAGACCCAGTACTTC. Full variable domain (remainder filled in from reference TRBV2 and TRBJ2-5): EPEVTQTPSHQVTQMGQEVILRCVPISNHLYFYWYRQILGQKVEFLVSFYNNEISEKSEIFDDQFSVERPDGSNFTLKIRSTKLEDSAMYFCASSERVETQYFGPGTRLLVL.

This chain links TRBV6-1 with TRBJ1-1; possible D gene TRBD1, 5 bases. The CDR3 contains 16 residues. The germline CDR1 and CDR2 sequences are MNHNS and SASEGT. Trimming took off 1 base at V and 4 bases at J, with 16 bases between the two ends. CDR3 bases: TGTGCCAGCAGTGAAGTATTAGCCGGGGCTGCCACTGAAGCTTTCTTT. Protein sequence: CASSEVLAGAATEAFF.

The V call is TRBV5-8, the J call TRBJ2-6; D unresolved. With 5 bases removed from V and 0 bases from J, the gap between germline ends came to 6 bases. The germline CDR1 and CDR2 sequences are SGHTS and YDEGEE. The CDR3 has 14 residues. The CDR3 here is CASSLGSGANVLTF. CDR3 DNA: TGTGCCAGCAGTTTAGGCTCTGGGGCCAACGTCCTGACTTTC.

V is TRBV15 and J is TRBJ2-1; D unclear. Germline V gene sequence: CDR1 LNHNV, CDR2 YYDKDF (reference sequence). This CDR3 contains 13 residues. V dropped 5 bases and J dropped 9 bases, with 14 bases sitting between them. CDR3 DNA sequence: TGTGCCACCAGCCATTCTAGACAATCTGAGCAGTTCTTC. This gives the protein CATSHSRQSEQFF.

The chain recombines TRBV7-8 with TRBJ2-1; the match to TRBD2 covers 7 bases. With V trimmed by 5 bases and J by 7 bases, 17 bases remained unmatched. There are 17 residues in the CDR3. The germline V gene has CDR1 SGHVS and CDR2 FQNEAQ. The CDR3 DNA reads as TGTGCCAGCAGCCCCGGGGCAGTGGGGGGGGAAGGAAATGAGCAGTTCTTC. It specifies CASSPGAVGGEGNEQFF.

The gene calls are TRBV4-1 and TRBJ2-7; 8 positions agree with TRBD2. CDR3 length: 16 amino acids. Germline-derived CDR1 and CDR2 are MGHRA and YSYEKL. V dropped 0 bases and J dropped 1; count of bases not matched to a gene: 5. The CDR3 reads CASSQETAGGSYEQYF. CDR3 in DNA: TGCGCCAGCAGCCAAGAGACTGCGGGGGGATCCTACGAGCAGTACTTC.

The V gene is TRBV28, the J gene TRBJ2-1, with TRBD2 matching over 10 bases. This CDR3 is 17 amino acids long. Trimming cost V 5 bases and J 8 bases; bases outside gene matches: 15. Germline-derived CDR1 and CDR2 are MDHEN and SYDVKM. The CDR3 here is CASSHNRLAGSSYEQFF. CDR3 sequence (DNA): TGTGCCAGCAGTCACAATCGACTAGCGGGTTCGTCGTATGAGCAGTTCTTC.

The rearrangement uses TRBV7-9 and TRBJ1-1; D possibly corresponds to TRBD1 (5 bases). Between the trimmed V and J ends, which lost 2 bases and 4 bases, there was a span of 11 bases. Germline-derived CDR1 and CDR2 are SEHNR and FQNEAQ (reference sequence). This CDR3 is built from 14 residues. CDR3 nucleotide sequence: TGTGCCAGCAGCTTAAGTGAAGGGGCCACTGAAGCTTTCTTT. Its protein is CASSLSEGATEAFF.

This clone was detected only once. CDR3 protein: CASSGTGSYNEQFF. The CDR3 DNA is TGTGCCAGTTCCGGGACCGGCTCCTACAATGAGCAGTTCTTC. The rearrangement links TRBV19 to TRBJ2-1; D possibly uses TRBD1 or TRBD2 (5 bases each). CDR1 and CDR2 from the germline V gene are LNHDA and SQIVND (reference sequence). This CDR3 is built from 14 residues. V was shortened by 8 bases and J by 0 bases, with 11 bases between the two germline ends. The variable domain in full, completed from reference TRBV19 and TRBJ2-1, reads DGGITQSPKYLFRKEGQNVTLSCEQNLNHDAMYWYRQDPGQGLRLIYYSQIVNDFQKGDIAEGYSVSREKKESFPLTVTSAQKNPTAFYLCASSGTGSYNEQFFGPGTRLTVL.

The V gene is TRBV11-2, the J gene TRBJ2-7, with 12 bases fitting TRBD2. The junction had 8 bases not matched to a gene; V was cut back by 4 bases and J by 4 bases. The length of the CDR3 is 16 residues. CDR1 SGHAT and CDR2 FQNNGV come from the germline V gene. The CDR3: CASSSRLAGEGYEQYF. CDR3 coding DNA: TGTGCCAGCAGCTCCCGACTAGCGGGAGAGGGATACGAGCAGTACTTC.

In this sample, this clone turned up a few times. The chain carries TRBV4-3 and TRBJ1-1; TRBD1 aligns across 9 bases. Per the germline V gene, CDR1 is LGHNA and CDR2 is YSLEER. The trim removed 5 bases at V and 6 bases at J, leaving 7 bases unmatched. This CDR3 has 14 residues. CDR3 residues: CASSGGTGRSEAFF. The CDR3 DNA is TGCGCCAGCAGCGGCGGGACAGGGCGGTCTGAAGCTTTCTTT.

The chain employs TRBV7-8 and TRBJ1-1, with 9 bases that match TRBD1. After removal of 2 bases from V and 3 bases from J, the junction contained 13 bases not matched to a gene. Germline CDR1 SGHVS, CDR2 FQNEAQ. This CDR3 is 18 amino acids long. DNA of the CDR3: TGTGCCAGCAGCTTATTTCGGGACAGGGTTATCTTGGACACTGAAGCTTTCTTT. This codes for CASSLFRDRVILDTEAFF.

The chain is built from TRBV11-2 and TRBJ2-5; the match to TRBD2 covers 11 bases. The V gene's germline CDR1 is SGHAT and CDR2 FQNNGV. V was clipped by 5 bases and J by 4 bases; unmatched bases: 9. There are 16 residues in the CDR3. CDR3 sequence: CASSPLTSGIPETQYF. CDR3 bases: TGTGCCAGCAGCCCACTGACTAGCGGGATCCCAGAGACCCAGTACTTC.

This chain joins TRBV28 and TRBJ1-1; 9 nucleotides match TRBD1. CDR3 length equals 14 residues. Germline-derived CDR1 and CDR2 are MDHEN and SYDVKM. V trimming: 6 bases; J trimming: 3 bases; junction bases outside the gene matches: 5. The CDR3 region has the DNA TGTGCCAGCAGGGGACAGGGATCCGACACTGAAGCTTTCTTT. It codes for CASRGQGSDTEAFF.

This chain links TRBV7-9 with TRBJ2-1; 7 nucleotides align to TRBD2. V was clipped by 5 bases and J by 3 bases; unmatched bases: 7. The CDR3 covers 15 residues. Germline CDR1 SEHNR, CDR2 FQNEAQ (reference sequence). DNA of the CDR3: TGTGCCAGCAGCCTGGCTAGCGGAGGCTACAATGAGCAGTTCTTC. It codes for CASSLASGGYNEQFF.

The chain is built from TRBV2 and TRBJ1-4; perhaps TRBD1 as D (5 bases). Trimming pared 3 bases from V and 4 bases from J, leaving 9 bases between. The CDR3 sequence is 14 residues long. CDR1 is SNHLY, CDR2 FYNNEI, per germline. Written as DNA, the CDR3 is TGTGCCAGCAGTGACCCTCAGGGTAATGAAAAACTGTTTTTT. This encodes CASSDPQGNEKLFF.